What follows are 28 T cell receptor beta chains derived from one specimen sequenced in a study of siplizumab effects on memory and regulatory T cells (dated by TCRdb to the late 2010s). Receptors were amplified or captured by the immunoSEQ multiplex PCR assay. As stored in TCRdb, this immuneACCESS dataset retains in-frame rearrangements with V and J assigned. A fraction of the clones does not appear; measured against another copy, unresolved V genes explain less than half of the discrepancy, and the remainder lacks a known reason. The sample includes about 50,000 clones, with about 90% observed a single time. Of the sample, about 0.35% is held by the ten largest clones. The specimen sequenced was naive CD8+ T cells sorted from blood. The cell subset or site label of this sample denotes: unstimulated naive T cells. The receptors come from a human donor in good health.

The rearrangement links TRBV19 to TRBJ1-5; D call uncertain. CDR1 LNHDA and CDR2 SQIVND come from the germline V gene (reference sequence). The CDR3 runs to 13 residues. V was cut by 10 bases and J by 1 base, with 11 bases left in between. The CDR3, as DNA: TGTGCCACCGCCTTCGGGAGCAATCAGCCCCAGCATTTT. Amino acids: CATAFGSNQPQHF.

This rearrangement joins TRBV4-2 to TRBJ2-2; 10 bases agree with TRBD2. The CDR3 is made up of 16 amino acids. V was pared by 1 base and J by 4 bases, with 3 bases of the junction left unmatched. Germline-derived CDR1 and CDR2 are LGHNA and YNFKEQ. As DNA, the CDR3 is TGTGCCAGCAGCCAAGTGGTAGCGGGGGGCACCGGGGAGCTGTTTTTT. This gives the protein CASSQVVAGGTGELFF.

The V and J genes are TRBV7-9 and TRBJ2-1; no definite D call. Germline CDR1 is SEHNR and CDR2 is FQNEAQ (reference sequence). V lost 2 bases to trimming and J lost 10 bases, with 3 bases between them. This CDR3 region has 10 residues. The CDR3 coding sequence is TGTGCCAGCAGCTTACAGGAGCAGTTCTTC. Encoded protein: CASSLQEQFF.

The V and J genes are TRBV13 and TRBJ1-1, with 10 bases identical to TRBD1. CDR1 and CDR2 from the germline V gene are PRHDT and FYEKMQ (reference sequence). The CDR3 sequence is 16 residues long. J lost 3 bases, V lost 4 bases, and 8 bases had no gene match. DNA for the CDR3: TGTGCCAGCAGCTCCCGGGACAGGGGTTTCTACACTGAAGCTTTCTTT. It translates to CASSSRDRGFYTEAFF.

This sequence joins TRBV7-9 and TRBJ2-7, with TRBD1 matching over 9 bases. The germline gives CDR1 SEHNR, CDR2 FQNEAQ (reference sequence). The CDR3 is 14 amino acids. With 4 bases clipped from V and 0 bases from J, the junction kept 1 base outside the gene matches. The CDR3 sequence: CASSWDRVSYEQYF. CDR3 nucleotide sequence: TGTGCCAGCAGCTGGGACAGGGTCTCCTACGAGCAGTACTTC.

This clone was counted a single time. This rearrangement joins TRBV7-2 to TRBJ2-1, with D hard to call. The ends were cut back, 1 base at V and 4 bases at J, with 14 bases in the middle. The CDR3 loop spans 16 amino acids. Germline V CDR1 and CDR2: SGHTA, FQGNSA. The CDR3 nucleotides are TGTGCCAGCAGCTTAGGGGTCAATAACTTATACAATGAGCAGTTCTTC. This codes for CASSLGVNNLYNEQFF.

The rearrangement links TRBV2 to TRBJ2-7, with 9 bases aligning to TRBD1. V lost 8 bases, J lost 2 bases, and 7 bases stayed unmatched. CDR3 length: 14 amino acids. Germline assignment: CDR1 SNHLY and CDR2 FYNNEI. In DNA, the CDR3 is TGTGCCAGCGCGCCGGGACAGGGACCCTACGAGCAGTACTTC. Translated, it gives CASAPGQGPYEQYF.

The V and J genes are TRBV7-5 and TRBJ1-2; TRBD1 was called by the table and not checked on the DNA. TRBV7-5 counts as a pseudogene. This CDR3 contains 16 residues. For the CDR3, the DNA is TGTGCCAGAAGCTCGGGACACCTCACCACCTTCTATGGCTACACCTTC. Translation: CARSSGHLTTFYGYTF.

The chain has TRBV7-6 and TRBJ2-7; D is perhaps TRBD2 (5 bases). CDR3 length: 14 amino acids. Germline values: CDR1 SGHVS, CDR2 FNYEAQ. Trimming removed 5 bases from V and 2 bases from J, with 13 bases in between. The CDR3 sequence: CASSPPSNPYEQYF. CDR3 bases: TGTGCCAGCAGCCCGCCTAGCAACCCCTACGAGCAGTACTTC.

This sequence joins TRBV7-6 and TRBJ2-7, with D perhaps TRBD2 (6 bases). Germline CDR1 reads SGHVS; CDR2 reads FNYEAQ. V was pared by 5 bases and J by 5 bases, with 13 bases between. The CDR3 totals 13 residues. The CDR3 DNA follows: TGTGCCAGCAGCCGCGGGGACGGTCACGAGCAGTACTTC. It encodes CASSRGDGHEQYF.

The chain's CDR3 is CASSLSGTYGPYNEQFF. For the CDR3, the DNA is TGTGCCAGCAGCTTAAGCGGGACTTATGGGCCCTACAATGAGCAGTTCTTC. The chain uses TRBV11-2 and TRBJ2-1; 7 nucleotides line up with TRBD2. This CDR3 region has 17 residues. Germline V lookup: CDR1 SGHAT, CDR2 FQNNGV. J was trimmed by 2 bases and V by 2 bases; bases with no gene match: 9.

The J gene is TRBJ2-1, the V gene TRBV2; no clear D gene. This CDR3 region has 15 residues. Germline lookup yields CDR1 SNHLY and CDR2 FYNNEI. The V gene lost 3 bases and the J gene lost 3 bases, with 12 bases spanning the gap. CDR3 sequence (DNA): TGTGCCAGCAGTGACTATGGTCGCAGCTACAATGAGCAGTTCTTC. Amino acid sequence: CASSDYGRSYNEQFF.

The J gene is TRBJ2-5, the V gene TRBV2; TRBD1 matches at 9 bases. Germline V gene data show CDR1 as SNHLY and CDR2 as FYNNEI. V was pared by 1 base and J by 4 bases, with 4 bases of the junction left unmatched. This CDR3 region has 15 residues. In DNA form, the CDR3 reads TGTGCCAGCAGTGAAGGGGGGACAGGGATAGAGACCCAGTACTTC. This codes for CASSEGGTGIETQYF.

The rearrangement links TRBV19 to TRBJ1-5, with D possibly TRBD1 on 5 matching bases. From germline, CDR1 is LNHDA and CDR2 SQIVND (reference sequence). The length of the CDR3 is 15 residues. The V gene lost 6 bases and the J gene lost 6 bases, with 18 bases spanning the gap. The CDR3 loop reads CASRLWGHDGQPQHF. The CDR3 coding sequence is TGTGCCAGTAGACTTTGGGGCCACGACGGTCAGCCCCAGCATTTT.

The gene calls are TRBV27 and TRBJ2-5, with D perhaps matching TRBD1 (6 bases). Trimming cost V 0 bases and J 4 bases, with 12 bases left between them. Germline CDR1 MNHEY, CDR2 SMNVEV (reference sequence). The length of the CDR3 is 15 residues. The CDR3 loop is CASSLSQGSRETQYF. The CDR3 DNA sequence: TGTGCCAGCAGTTTATCCCAGGGGTCTCGAGAGACCCAGTACTTC.

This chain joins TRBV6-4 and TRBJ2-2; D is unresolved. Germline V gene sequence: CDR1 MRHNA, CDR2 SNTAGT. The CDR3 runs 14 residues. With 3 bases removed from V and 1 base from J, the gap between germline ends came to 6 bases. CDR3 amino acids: CASSDLGNTGELFF. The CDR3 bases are TGTGCCAGCAGTGATCTTGGGAACACCGGGGAGCTGTTTTTT.

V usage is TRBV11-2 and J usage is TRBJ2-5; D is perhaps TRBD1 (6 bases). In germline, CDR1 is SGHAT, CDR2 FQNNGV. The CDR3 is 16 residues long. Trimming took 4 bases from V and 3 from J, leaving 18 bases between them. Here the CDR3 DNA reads TGTGCCAGCAGCTATTCAACCGGGACATCGGAAGAGACCCAGTACTTC. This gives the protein CASSYSTGTSEETQYF.

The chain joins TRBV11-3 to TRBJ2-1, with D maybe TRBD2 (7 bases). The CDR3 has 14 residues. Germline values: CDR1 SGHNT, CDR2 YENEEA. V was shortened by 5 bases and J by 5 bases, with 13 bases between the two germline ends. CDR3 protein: CASSGWEGDNEQFF. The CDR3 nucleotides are TGTGCCAGCAGCGGGTGGGAGGGGGACAATGAGCAGTTCTTC. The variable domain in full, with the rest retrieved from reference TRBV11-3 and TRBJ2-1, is EAGVVQSPRYKIIEKKQPVAFWCNPISGHNTLYWYLQNLGQGPELLIRYENEEAVDDSQLPKDRFSAERLKGVDSTLKIQPAELGDSAVYLCASSGWEGDNEQFFGPGTRLTVL.

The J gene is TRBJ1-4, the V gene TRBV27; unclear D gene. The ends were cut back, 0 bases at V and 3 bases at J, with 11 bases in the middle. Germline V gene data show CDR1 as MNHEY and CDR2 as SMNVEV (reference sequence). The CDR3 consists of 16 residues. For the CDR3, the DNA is TGTGCCAGCAGTTTATCGGTAGGGCGGCCTAATGAAAAACTGTTTTTT. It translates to CASSLSVGRPNEKLFF.

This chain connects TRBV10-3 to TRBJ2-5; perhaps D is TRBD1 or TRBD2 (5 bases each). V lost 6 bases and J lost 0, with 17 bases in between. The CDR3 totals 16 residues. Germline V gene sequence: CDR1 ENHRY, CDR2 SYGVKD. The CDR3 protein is CAIRDVWLGDQETQYF. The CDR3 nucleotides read TGTGCCATCAGAGACGTATGGTTGGGGGACCAAGAGACCCAGTACTTC.

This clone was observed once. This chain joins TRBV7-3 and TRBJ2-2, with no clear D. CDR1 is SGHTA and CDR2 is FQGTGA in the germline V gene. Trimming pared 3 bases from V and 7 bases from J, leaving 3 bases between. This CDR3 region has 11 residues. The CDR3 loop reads CASSFGGELFF. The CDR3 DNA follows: TGTGCCAGCAGCTTTGGCGGGGAGCTGTTTTTT.

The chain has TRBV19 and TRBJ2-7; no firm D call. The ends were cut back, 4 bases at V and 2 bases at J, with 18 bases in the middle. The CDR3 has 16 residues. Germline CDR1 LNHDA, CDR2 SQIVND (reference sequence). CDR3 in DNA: TGTGCCAGTAGTAGCCTCAGAGACTTCAATCCCTACGAGCAGTACTTC. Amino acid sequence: CASSSLRDFNPYEQYF. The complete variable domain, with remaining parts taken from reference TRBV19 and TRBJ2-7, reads DGGITQSPKYLFRKEGQNVTLSCEQNLNHDAMYWYRQDPGQGLRLIYYSQIVNDFQKGDIAEGYSVSREKKESFPLTVTSAQKNPTAFYLCASSSLRDFNPYEQYFGPGTRLTVT.

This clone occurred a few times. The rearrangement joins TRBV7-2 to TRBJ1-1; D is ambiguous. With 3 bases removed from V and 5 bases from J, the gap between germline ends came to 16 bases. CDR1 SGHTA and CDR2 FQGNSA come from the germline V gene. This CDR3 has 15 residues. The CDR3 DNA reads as TGTGCCAGCAGCTTCGCCACCCTAGGTCAAACTGAAGCTTTCTTT. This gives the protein CASSFATLGQTEAFF.

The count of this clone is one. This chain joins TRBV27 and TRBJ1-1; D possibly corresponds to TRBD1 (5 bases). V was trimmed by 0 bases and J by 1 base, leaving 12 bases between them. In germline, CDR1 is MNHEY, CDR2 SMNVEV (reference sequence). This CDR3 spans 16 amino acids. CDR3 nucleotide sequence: TGTGCCAGCAGTTTATCGGGGAGGGGTTGGAACACTGAAGCTTTCTTT. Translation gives CASSLSGRGWNTEAFF.

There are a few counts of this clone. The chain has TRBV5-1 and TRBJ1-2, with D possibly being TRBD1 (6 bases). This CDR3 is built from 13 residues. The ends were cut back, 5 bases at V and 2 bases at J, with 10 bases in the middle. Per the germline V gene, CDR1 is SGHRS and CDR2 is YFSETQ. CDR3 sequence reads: CASRDRSNYGYTF. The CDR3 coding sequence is TGCGCCAGCAGGGACAGATCGAACTATGGCTACACCTTC.

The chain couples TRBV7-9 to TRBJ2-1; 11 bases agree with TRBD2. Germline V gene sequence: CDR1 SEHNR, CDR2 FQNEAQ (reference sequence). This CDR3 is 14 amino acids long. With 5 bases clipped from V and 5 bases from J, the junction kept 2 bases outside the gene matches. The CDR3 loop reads CASSDSGGDNEQFF. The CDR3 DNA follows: TGTGCCAGCAGCGATAGCGGGGGGGACAATGAGCAGTTCTTC. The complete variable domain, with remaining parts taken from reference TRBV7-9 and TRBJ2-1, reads DTGVSQNPRHKITKRGQNVTFRCDPISEHNRLYWYRQTLGQGPEFLTYFQNEAQLEKSRLLSDRFSAERPKGSFSTLEIQRTEQGDSAMYLCASSDSGGDNEQFFGPGTRLTVL.

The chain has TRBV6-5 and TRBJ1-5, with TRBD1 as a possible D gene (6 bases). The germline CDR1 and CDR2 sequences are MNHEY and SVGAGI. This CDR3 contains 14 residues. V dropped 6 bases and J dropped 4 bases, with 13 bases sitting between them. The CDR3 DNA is TGTGCCAGCAGGCACGGGGGGGCGAATCAGCCCCAGCATTTT. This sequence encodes CASRHGGANQPQHF.

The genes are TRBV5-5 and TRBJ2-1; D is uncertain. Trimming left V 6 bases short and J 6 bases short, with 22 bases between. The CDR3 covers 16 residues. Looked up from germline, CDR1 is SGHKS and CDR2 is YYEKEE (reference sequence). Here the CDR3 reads CASTISAHRVINEQFF. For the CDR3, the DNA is TGTGCCAGCACCATAAGCGCTCACAGAGTAATCAATGAGCAGTTCTTC.